These 14 T cell receptor beta chains were sequenced from one sample in a study of graft-versus-host responses after intestinal transplantation. Their target antigens are unknown. Assay: immunoSEQ multiplex PCR; the TCRdb copy retains only in-frame clones and omits some. The sample yields roughly 100,000 clones, approximately 90% seen once. Sequencing used unstimulated CD8+ T cells sorted from spleen or lymph node cells, obtained before transplant. The receptor set was obtained from a human donor who was the organ donor for an intestinal transplant.

The gene calls are TRBV5-1 and TRBJ2-7; 8 bases map to TRBD2. The trim removed 4 bases at V and 0 bases at J, leaving 18 bases unmatched. The CDR3 consists of 19 residues. Germline V gene lookup returns CDR1 SGHRS and CDR2 YFSETQ. The CDR3 reads CASSPDQRGFLPGSYEQYF. DNA for the CDR3: TGCGCCAGCAGCCCAGACCAGCGGGGGTTCCTACCGGGCTCCTACGAGCAGTACTTC. Full variable domain (remainder filled in from reference TRBV5-1 and TRBJ2-7): KAGVTQTPRYLIKTRGQQVTLSCSPISGHRSVSWYQQTPGQGLQFLFEYFSETQRNKGNFPGRFSGRQFSNSRSEMNVSTLELGDSALYLCASSPDQRGFLPGSYEQYFGPGTRLTVT.

The rearrangement uses TRBV19 and TRBJ2-5; D call uncertain. The tail of the sequence fits TRBJ2-7 better, so the J call may be wrong. The CDR3 has 13 amino acids. The V gene's germline CDR1 is LNHDA and CDR2 SQIVND (reference sequence). The CDR3 reads CASSIDINYEQYF. Written as DNA, the CDR3 is TGTGCCAGTAGTATAGATATTAATTACGAGCAGTACTTC.

The rearrangement joins TRBV5-1 to TRBJ2-7; perhaps TRBD1 as D (7 bases). Trimming removed 4 bases at V and 5 bases at J, with 19 bases between. CDR1 and CDR2 (germline): SGHRS, YFSETQ. This CDR3 spans 15 amino acids. The CDR3 spells CASSLPDREEDEQYF. The CDR3 DNA is TGCGCCAGCAGCCTTCCAGACAGGGAGGAGGACGAGCAGTACTTC.

This clone was detected once. The chain combines TRBV7-9 with TRBJ1-5; 7 nucleotides agree with TRBD1. The CDR3 sequence is 18 residues long. Per germline, CDR1 SEHNR and CDR2 FQNEAQ (reference sequence). V lost 5 bases to trimming and J lost 5 bases; unmatched junction nucleotides: 18. The CDR3 DNA reads as TGTGCCAGCAGCCGCCCGGGCAGGGGGGGACTAGACGATCAGCCCCAGCATTTT. It yields the protein CASSRPGRGGLDDQPQHF.

The chain has TRBV27 and TRBJ2-3, with a possible D match to TRBD2 (5 bases). V was clipped by 0 bases and J by 2 bases, with 12 bases between them. From germline, CDR1 is MNHEY and CDR2 SMNVEV (reference sequence). CDR3 length: 16 residues. For the CDR3, the DNA is TGTGCCAGCAGTTTATCAGGACTGCTACTCACAGATACGCAGTATTTT. As protein: CASSLSGLLLTDTQYF.

The genes are TRBV5-1 and TRBJ2-3, with 9 positions matching TRBD2. CDR1 SGHRS and CDR2 YFSETQ come from the germline V gene. V lost 2 bases and J lost 0; bases outside the gene matches: 13. The CDR3 runs 19 residues. CDR3 nucleotides: TGCGCCAGCAGCTTAAATCTAGCGGGGTTTACTTACAGCACAGATACGCAGTATTTT. It codes for CASSLNLAGFTYSTDTQYF.

The chain links TRBV6-1 to TRBJ2-1; possibly TRBD1 for D (5 bases). The CDR3 consists of 15 residues. V was pared by 3 bases and J by 1 base, with 10 bases between. CDR1 and CDR2 (germline): MNHNS, SASEGT. CDR3 amino acids: CASSDWQGSYNEQFF. CDR3 DNA: TGTGCCAGCAGTGACTGGCAGGGTTCCTACAATGAGCAGTTCTTC.

The chain employs TRBV7-8 and TRBJ1-1; 10 nucleotides agree with TRBD1. CDR1 is SGHVS and CDR2 is FQNEAQ in the germline V gene. The CDR3 sequence is 15 residues long. Trimming at V came to 3 bases and at J to 4 bases, leaving 5 bases not matched to a gene. CDR3 region: CASSFGTGVGTEAFF. The CDR3, as DNA: TGTGCCAGCAGCTTCGGGACAGGGGTTGGCACTGAAGCTTTCTTT.

The J gene is TRBJ2-5, the V gene TRBV7-9; 9 positions agree with TRBD2. Germline V gene data show CDR1 as SEHNR and CDR2 as FQNEAQ (reference sequence). The CDR3 contains 16 residues. V dropped 3 bases and J dropped 2; count of bases not matched to a gene: 7. CDR3 nucleotide sequence: TGTGCCAGCAGCTTGCCTAGCGGGGCGAATCAAGAGACCCAGTACTTC. Translation: CASSLPSGANQETQYF.

This clone has just a few counts. CDR3 residues: CASSIYREFGTEAFF. As DNA, the CDR3 is TGTGCCAGCAGCATTTACAGGGAGTTCGGCACTGAAGCTTTCTTT. The chain uses TRBV2 and TRBJ1-1, with D possibly matching TRBD1 (6 bases). Germline CDR1 reads SNHLY; CDR2 reads FYNNEI. The V gene lost 6 bases and the J gene lost 4 bases, with 18 bases spanning the gap. This CDR3 spans 15 amino acids.

The V call is TRBV18, the J call TRBJ2-7; tentative D call: TRBD1 (6 bases). The V gene lost 3 bases and the J gene lost 5 bases, with 35 bases spanning the gap. Germline-derived CDR1 and CDR2 are KGHSH and LQKENI. The CDR3 consists of 21 residues. The DNA for the CDR3 is TGTGCCAGCTCACCGAGCATTACCGGGACACGCCGTTTTCCCACCGTGGACGAGCAGTACTTC. It translates to CASSPSITGTRRFPTVDEQYF.

The genes are TRBV5-1 and TRBJ2-7; 12 bases are a match to TRBD1. This CDR3 comprises 15 residues. Trimming cost V 4 bases and J 2 bases; bases outside gene matches: 4. CDR1 is SGHRS and CDR2 is YFSETQ in the germline V gene. The CDR3 region is CASSTGTGGTYEQYF. The CDR3 DNA follows: TGCGCCAGCAGCACCGGGACAGGGGGCACCTACGAGCAGTACTTC.

This clone showed up just a few times. The rearrangement links TRBV25-1 to TRBJ1-2; D is unclear. The CDR3 runs to 13 residues. Trimming pared 1 base from V and 3 bases from J, leaving 6 bases between. Per the germline V gene, CDR1 is MGHDK and CDR2 is SYGVNS. The CDR3 DNA follows: TGTGCCAGCAGTGAATCCCAATACTATGGCTACACCTTC. This sequence encodes CASSESQYYGYTF.

V usage is TRBV7-9 and J usage is TRBJ2-7; TRBD1 aligns across 10 bases. Germline lookup yields CDR1 SEHNR and CDR2 FQNEAQ (reference sequence). V gave up 5 bases and J gave up 0 bases; unmatched junction bases: 13. The CDR3 runs 18 residues. The CDR3 nucleotides are TGTGCCAGCAGCGTGGGGACAGGGGTACTTAGGGGCTCCTACGAGCAGTACTTC. Translating gives CASSVGTGVLRGSYEQYF.